This passage covers 6 T cell receptor beta chains from one sample sequenced in a study of T-cell memory formation after mild COVID-19. TCRdb independently ran MiXCR on the 5' RACE reads; one entry per CDR3 protein. The sample has 350,000 to 500,000 distinct CDR3 sequences, more than 15% seen once. The sequencing input was PBMCs or a T cell subset sorted from them (not recorded which). The receptors stem from a young man who had mild COVID-19 (a few samples of this study predate the infection). Cell type and time point are not known.

This clonotype has a handful of counts. J is TRBJ2-7 and V is TRBV11-1; 9 positions agree with TRBD1. V gave up 3 bases and J gave up 6 bases; unmatched junction bases: 3. Germline assignment: CDR1 SGHAT and CDR2 FQDESV (reference sequence). The CDR3 is made up of 13 amino acids. In DNA, the CDR3 is TGTGCCAGCAGCTTCGGGACAGGGCTCGAGCAGTACGTC. Translated, it gives CASSFGTGLEQYV.

This sequence joins TRBV5-1 and TRBJ2-1; perhaps TRBD2 as D (6 bases). V lost 0 bases and J 7 bases, leaving 14 bases between the germline ends. The germline V gene encodes CDR1 SGHRS and CDR2 YFSETQ. The CDR3 extends over 15 amino acids. DNA for the CDR3: TGCGCCAGCAGCTTGGTCCCGCGGGGAGGTAATGAGCAGTTCTTC. Translation gives CASSLVPRGGNEQFF.

This clonotype has only a few counts. This chain joins TRBV7-3 and TRBJ1-2, with D possibly TRBD1 on 5 matching bases. Germline lookup yields CDR1 SGHTA and CDR2 FQGTGA. The CDR3 extends over 16 amino acids. Trimming took 1 base from V and 7 from J, leaving 19 bases between them. The CDR3 here is CASSLIPGPTIAGYTF. The CDR3, as DNA: TGTGCCAGCAGCTTAATCCCGGGACCAACGATAGCTGGCTACACCTTC.

J is TRBJ2-1 and V is TRBV4-3; 8 bases map to TRBD2. After removal of 0 bases from V and 4 bases from J, the junction contained 8 bases not matched to a gene. The CDR3 runs to 17 residues. Per the germline V gene, CDR1 is LGHNA and CDR2 is YSLEER. CDR3 in DNA: TGCGCCAGCAGCCAAGATCATGAGACTAGCGCGTACAATGAGCAGTTCTTC. Amino acid sequence: CASSQDHETSAYNEQFF.

J is TRBJ2-1 and V is TRBV5-1; 8 nucleotides align to TRBD1. V lost 4 bases and J lost 8; bases outside the gene matches: 17. This CDR3 has 17 amino acids. Germline loops: CDR1 SGHRS, CDR2 YFSETQ. CDR3 sequence (DNA): TGCGCCAGCAGCCTTCGCTCCCCTGGACAGGGAGGAGATGAGCAGTTCTTC. Its protein is CASSLRSPGQGGDEQFF.

This clonotype was seen a handful of times. The chain is built from TRBV5-1 and TRBJ2-5, with 10 bases aligning to TRBD1. The V gene's germline CDR1 is SGHRS and CDR2 YFSETQ. The CDR3 has 13 residues. V lost 5 bases and J lost 5; bases outside the gene matches: 3. CDR3 protein: CASRGQGKETQYF. CDR3 DNA: TGCGCCAGCAGGGGACAGGGGAAGGAGACCCAGTACTTC.